Listed below are T cell receptor beta chains from one sample, sequenced in a study of blood T cell repertoires in COVID-19. Clones were sequenced by immunoSEQ multiplex PCR, and TCRdb holds only the in-frame ones, with some missing. The sample records under 250,000 clones, around 86% being singletons. The sample was peripheral blood. Source of these receptors: a woman in her 70s with COVID-19, enrolled during active disease. Both conserved end residues are trimmed from each CDR3. A D gene is named only where the DNA matches it firmly.

v_call	d_call	j_call	cdr3_aa
TRBV7-2	-	TRBJ1-2	ASSPERGLRVYT
TRBV5-5	-	TRBJ1-1	ASSSLRATEAF
TRBV6-6	-	TRBJ1-3	ASSYGQTFSGNTIY
TRBV24-1	-	TRBJ1-5	ATSETGKSGQPQH
TRBV10-2	-	TRBJ2-7	ASSESTPGYYEQY
TRBV5-1	TRBD1	TRBJ2-1	ASSLAGTGYNEQF
TRBV5-1	TRBD2	TRBJ2-5	ASSPYGVERGETQY
TRBV19	TRBD1	TRBJ1-2	ASSTRTGETDGYT
TRBV27	TRBD2	TRBJ2-7	ASSLIAGDIYEQY
TRBV9	TRBD1	TRBJ1-2	ASSVGRTGNFYGYT